Reported below is one T cell receptor (beta chain). Antigen unknown. V lost 0 bases, J lost 9 bases, and 16 bases lay in between. Germline V lookup: CDR1 MNHEY, CDR2 SVGAGI. The CDR3 has 15 amino acids. The data derive from a study of cytomegalovirus exposure and HLA in healthy donors. About the study: About 85 million unique TCRs from HLA-typed donors were held in an early release of data.

The study's findings and limits: For most TCR sequences rarity was the rule, although some public TCRs occurred in many donors. A previous analysis found most TCR beta V segments productive roughly 87% or roughly 30% of the time.

Primers included in the PCR were 60 Vbeta and 13 Jbeta primers. Profiling relied on immunoSEQ multiplex PCR, and the TCRdb table lists in-frame clones only, not all of them. The data contain some 130,000 clones, under 90% of them seen just once; the ten biggest clones take up roughly 4%. The sequenced material came from PBMCs. This rearrangement joins TRBV6-5 to TRBJ2-3; D possibly corresponds to TRBD2 (5 bases). The source is a woman aged 40 to 50 in good health and CMV-seronegative. This CDR3 reads CASSYSDVLGLTQYF. The CDR3 DNA sequence: TGTGCCAGCAGTTACTCCGATGTTCTCGGACTCACGCAGTATTTT.